Below, 30 T cell receptor beta chains from the same sample are listed, as sequenced in a study of cytomegalovirus exposure and HLA in healthy donors. PCR was performed using 60 Vbeta and 13 Jbeta primers. Here immunoSEQ multiplex PCR was the method, and the copy in TCRdb shows in-frame clones only, minus some. The data contain under 150,000 clones, 80% of them singletons. The material sequenced was PBMCs. The source of these receptors is a male donor in good health and CMV-seronegative.

The J gene is TRBJ2-3, the V gene TRBV5-1, with D possibly TRBD2 on 7 matching bases. The CDR3 contains 16 residues. The V end lost 4 bases, the J end lost 0 bases, and 15 bases lay between the germline ends. Germline CDR1 reads SGHRS; CDR2 reads YFSETQ. The DNA for the CDR3 is TGCGCCAGCAGCCGAAGTGGCGGGGGCAGCACAGATACGCAGTATTTT. Amino acid sequence: CASSRSGGGSTDTQYF.

V usage is TRBV2 and J usage is TRBJ2-7, with D tentatively TRBD1 (6 bases). V lost 6 bases and J lost 7, with 13 bases in between. The CDR3 totals 12 residues. Germline V gives CDR1 SNHLY, CDR2 FYNNEI. DNA for the CDR3: TGTGCCAGCAGCTATACAGGGTGGGAGCAGTACTTC. It is translated as CASSYTGWEQYF.

The gene calls are TRBV10-3 and TRBJ2-7; D perhaps matches TRBD1 (5 bases). Germline CDR1 and CDR2: ENHRY and SYGVKD. Trimming removed 6 bases from V and 3 bases from J, with 12 bases in between. CDR3 size: 13 residues. The DNA of the CDR3 is TGTGCCATCAGCCCCAGACAGAGCTACGAGCAGTACTTC. This codes for CAISPRQSYEQYF.

The chain links TRBV7-2 to TRBJ1-2; D not certain. The CDR3 extends over 15 amino acids. CDR1 is SGHTA and CDR2 is FQGNSA in the germline V gene. The V and J ends lost 1 base and 4 bases respectively, with 13 bases between them. The CDR3 region has the DNA TGTGCCAGCAGCTTAGGGGGAGGGCTCGGCTATGGCTACACCTTC. This gives the protein CASSLGGGLGYGYTF.

The chain uses TRBV5-5 and TRBJ1-2; 7 positions match TRBD1. CDR3 length: 14 amino acids. Germline CDR1 is SGHKS and CDR2 is YYEKEE (reference sequence). V was pared by 5 bases and J by 4 bases, with 8 bases of the junction left unmatched. The CDR3 sequence is CASSRDSLSYGYTF. The CDR3 DNA is TGTGCCAGCAGTCGGGACAGCCTCTCCTATGGCTACACCTTC.

The chain uses TRBV7-9 and TRBJ2-7; 7 positions agree with TRBD1. Trimming cost V 5 bases and J 1 base; bases outside gene matches: 5. CDR1 is SEHNR and CDR2 is FQNEAQ in the germline V gene (reference sequence). This CDR3 contains 14 residues. In DNA, the CDR3 is TGTGCCAGCAGCAATCGGGACAGTTCCTACGAGCAGTACTTC. Translation gives CASSNRDSSYEQYF.

This chain links TRBV27 with TRBJ1-2; perhaps TRBD1 as D (5 bases). Trimming removed 6 bases from V and 6 bases from J, with 14 bases in between. This CDR3 is 13 amino acids long. The germline V gene has CDR1 MNHEY and CDR2 SMNVEV (reference sequence). DNA of the CDR3: TGTGCCAGCAGCCCCGGAGGGGTCAATGGCTACACCTTC. It encodes CASSPGGVNGYTF.

J is TRBJ1-4 and V is TRBV4-1; unclear D gene. Germline CDR1 reads MGHRA; CDR2 reads YSYEKL. The CDR3 is 18 residues long. Trimming left V 6 bases short and J 3 bases short, with 23 bases between. CDR3 in DNA: TGCGCCAGCAGACGAATAGCGGGCCCGCTCAAGGCTAATGAAAAACTGTTTTTT. It specifies CASRRIAGPLKANEKLFF.

The genes are TRBV29-1 and TRBJ2-7; TRBD1 matches 7 bases. The CDR3 is 11 amino acids. CDR1 SQVTM and CDR2 ANQGSEA come from the germline V gene. After removal of 6 bases from V and 1 base from J, the junction contained 0 bases not matched to a gene. In nucleotides, the CDR3 is TGCAGCGTGGGACAGTCCTACGAGCAGTACTTC. Translation gives CSVGQSYEQYF.

This clone appeared a single time. The chain is built from TRBV5-6 and TRBJ2-5, with TRBD1 matching over 8 bases. After removal of 7 bases from V and 2 bases from J, the junction contained 19 bases not matched to a gene. Germline CDR1 and CDR2: SGHDT and YYEEEE. The CDR3 spans 18 residues. The CDR3 reads CASVLRSAGTGSQETQYF. In DNA, the CDR3 is TGTGCCAGCGTCCTAAGGTCGGCCGGGACAGGCTCTCAAGAGACCCAGTACTTC.

The chain is built from TRBV11-2 and TRBJ2-5; D uncertain. This CDR3 is 14 amino acids long. Germline CDR1 is SGHAT and CDR2 is FQNNGV. Trimming shortened V by 1 base and J by 1 base, and 7 bases separated the two germline ends. The CDR3 DNA reads TGTGCCAGCAGCTTAGGGGCAGGCCAAGAGACCCAGTACTTC. It is translated as CASSLGAGQETQYF.

The chain uses TRBV4-3 and TRBJ2-3; D may be TRBD1 (7 bases). V dropped 0 bases and J dropped 4 bases, with 14 bases sitting between them. CDR1 is LGHNA and CDR2 is YSLEER in the germline V gene. The CDR3 has 16 amino acids. CDR3 loop: CASSQDLGRGADTQYF. CDR3 in DNA: TGCGCCAGCAGCCAAGATTTAGGCAGGGGGGCAGATACGCAGTATTTT.

This chain joins TRBV7-7 and TRBJ2-7; TRBD2 matches 10 bases. With 5 bases clipped from V and 2 bases from J, the junction kept 6 bases outside the gene matches. Germline V lookup: CDR1 SSHAT, CDR2 FNYEAQ (reference sequence). The CDR3 has 15 residues. In nucleotides, the CDR3 is TGTGCCAGCAGCCTTAGCGGGGGGCCCGCCTACGAGCAGTACTTC. It yields the protein CASSLSGGPAYEQYF.

This clone was observed a handful of times. J is TRBJ2-1 and V is TRBV2; 9 nucleotides align to TRBD2. Unmatched junction bases numbered 2, after V lost 0 bases and J lost 5 bases. Per germline, CDR1 SNHLY and CDR2 FYNNEI. The length of the CDR3 is 15 residues. CDR3 in amino acids: CASSEALAGDNEQFF. The CDR3, as DNA: TGTGCCAGCAGTGAAGCATTAGCGGGGGACAATGAGCAGTTCTTC.

V usage is TRBV19 and J usage is TRBJ1-5; D perhaps matches TRBD1 (5 bases). The CDR3 runs to 15 residues. V was shortened by 3 bases and J by 1 base, with 10 bases between the two germline ends. Germline V gene data show CDR1 as LNHDA and CDR2 as SQIVND (reference sequence). The CDR3 is CASSIWGESNQPQHF. DNA for the CDR3: TGTGCCAGTAGTATCTGGGGGGAGAGCAATCAGCCCCAGCATTTT.

The rearrangement links TRBV11-2 to TRBJ2-1; TRBD2 might be the D (7 bases). Trimming cost V 1 base and J 10 bases, with 14 bases left between them. This CDR3 is 14 amino acids long. In germline, CDR1 is SGHAT, CDR2 FQNNGV. Here the CDR3 reads CASSLVRGGGEQFF. The CDR3, as DNA: TGTGCCAGCAGCTTAGTACGGGGAGGGGGAGAGCAGTTCTTC.

The chain carries TRBV19 and TRBJ1-1; D gene unclear. Trimming took 9 bases from V and 7 from J, leaving 18 bases between them. CDR1 is LNHDA, CDR2 SQIVND, per germline (reference sequence). This CDR3 is built from 13 residues. This CDR3 reads CARLRERCYEAFF. The CDR3 DNA sequence: TGTGCCAGACTTCGGGAAAGGTGTTATGAAGCTTTCTTT.

A few counts support this clone. This chain links TRBV2 with TRBJ2-2; the match to TRBD1 covers 7 bases. This CDR3 contains 17 residues. Germline V gives CDR1 SNHLY, CDR2 FYNNEI. The V gene end was trimmed by 4 bases and the J gene end by 1 base; junction bases not matched to a gene: 9. The CDR3 nucleotides are TGTGCCAGCAGTGTCGCCAAGGGGGCAATGAACACCGGGGAGCTGTTTTTT. Translation: CASSVAKGAMNTGELFF.

This sequence joins TRBV19 and TRBJ2-2; possible D gene TRBD1, 5 bases. Trimming stripped 7 bases from V and 1 base from J, with 13 bases between. The CDR3 is 15 residues long. CDR1 and CDR2 (germline): LNHDA, SQIVND (reference sequence). The CDR3 coding sequence is TGTGCCAGTATCGCCGAGACAGAGAACACCGGGGAGCTGTTTTTT. This translates into CASIAETENTGELFF.

Comment on this clone: Mismatch with germline at one junction end may stem from a read error. The genes are TRBV5-1 and TRBJ2-7, with 8 bases lining up with TRBD1. The CDR3 extends over 14 amino acids. The germline gives CDR1 SGHRS, CDR2 YFSETQ. CDR3 sequence (DNA): TGCGCCAGCAGCGATGACAGGGGTGACCACGAGCAGCACTTC. Residues: CASSDDRGDHEQHF.

This chain connects TRBV20-1 to TRBJ1-1; D uncertain. Trimming removed 0 bases at V and 13 bases at J, with 9 bases between. This CDR3 has 10 residues. Germline values: CDR1 DFQATT, CDR2 SNEGSKA (reference sequence). CDR3 in DNA: TGCAGTGCTAGAGACGTTGGCCATTTCTTT. Translating gives CSARDVGHFF.

This sequence joins TRBV7-2 and TRBJ1-5; D may be TRBD1 (5 bases). The CDR3 is 13 amino acids. The V gene lost 5 bases and the J gene lost 4 bases, with 9 bases spanning the gap. CDR1 is SGHTA and CDR2 is FQGNSA in the germline V gene. CDR3 residues: CASSLRQNQPQHF. The CDR3 DNA reads TGTGCCAGCAGCCTAAGACAGAATCAGCCCCAGCATTTT.

This clone was picked up a small number of times. CDR3 residues: CASSSQGSHQPQHF. The CDR3 DNA reads as TGTGCCAGCAGTTCGCAGGGGTCCCATCAGCCCCAGCATTTT. The chain recombines TRBV2 with TRBJ1-5; maybe TRBD1 (6 bases). This CDR3 is built from 14 residues. V lost 5 bases and J 5 bases, leaving 13 bases between the germline ends. Per germline, CDR1 SNHLY and CDR2 FYNNEI.

The CDR3 DNA reads TGTGCCAGCAGCTTACCTGGTTTAGAGCAGTACTTC. Translated, it gives CASSLPGLEQYF. This chain joins TRBV7-6 and TRBJ2-5, with D unresolved. Between the trimmed V and J ends, which lost 2 bases and 11 bases, there was a span of 12 bases. In germline, CDR1 is SGHVS, CDR2 FNYEAQ. This CDR3 has 12 residues.

The chain recombines TRBV10-1 with TRBJ1-2; 8 positions agree with TRBD1. The CDR3 runs 11 residues. V shed 9 bases, J shed 6 bases, and the junction held 3 bases outside the gene matches. Germline CDR1 is WNHNN and CDR2 is SYGVQD (reference sequence). The CDR3 coding sequence is TGCGCCAGTCGGACAGGGCATGGCTACACCTTC. It is translated as CASRTGHGYTF.

The rearrangement uses TRBV7-9 and TRBJ1-1; maybe TRBD1 (5 bases). V was trimmed by 5 bases and J by 4 bases, leaving 17 bases between them. The CDR3 totals 15 residues. Germline CDR1 is SEHNR and CDR2 is FQNEAQ (reference sequence). CDR3 DNA sequence: TGTGCCAGCAGCCTCCTTTCGGGGGAAATCACTGAAGCTTTCTTT. Its translation is CASSLLSGEITEAFF. The full variable domain, rest sourced from reference TRBV7-9 and TRBJ1-1, is DTGVSQNPRHKITKRGQNVTFRCDPISEHNRLYWYRQTLGQGPEFLTYFQNEAQLEKSRLLSDRFSAERPKGSFSTLEIQRTEQGDSAMYLCASSLLSGEITEAFFGQGTRLTVV.

The J gene is TRBJ1-1, the V gene TRBV19; D is possibly TRBD1 (5 bases). V was cut by 11 bases and J by 1 base, with 17 bases left in between. There are 14 residues in the CDR3. Germline V gene lookup returns CDR1 LNHDA and CDR2 SQIVND (reference sequence). Here the CDR3 reads CACRVQATNTEAFF. DNA of the CDR3: TGTGCCTGCCGGGTACAGGCGACGAACACTGAAGCTTTCTTT.

This chain uses TRBV29-1 with TRBJ1-2; TRBD1 aligns across 7 bases. Trimming cost V 6 bases and J 2 bases; bases outside gene matches: 9. Germline V CDR1 and CDR2: SQVTM, ANQGSEA. The CDR3 totals 14 residues. Here the CDR3 DNA reads TGCAGCGTCGGGGTCGAGGGGGCAAACTATGGCTACACCTTC. Amino acids: CSVGVEGANYGYTF.

The V gene is TRBV19, the J gene TRBJ2-6, with a possible D match to TRBD2 (6 bases). The CDR3 sequence is 18 residues long. Germline V gene sequence: CDR1 LNHDA, CDR2 SQIVND (reference sequence). The V and J ends lost 9 bases and 0 bases respectively, with 21 bases between them. The CDR3 loop is CASSDLGRGGSGANVLTF. The CDR3 region has the DNA TGTGCCAGCTCAGACTTGGGGCGGGGCGGCTCTGGGGCCAACGTCCTGACTTTC.

The chain is built from TRBV5-1 and TRBJ1-4, with no clear D. V was pared by 4 bases and J by 7 bases, with 14 bases between. This CDR3 spans 14 amino acids. Looked up from germline, CDR1 is SGHRS and CDR2 is YFSETQ. CDR3 sequence: CASSPSRSSEKLFF. DNA for the CDR3: TGCGCCAGCAGCCCGTCCCGGTCGAGTGAAAAACTGTTTTTT.